Each of the 25 T cell receptor beta chains below was sequenced from the same sample in a study of cytomegalovirus exposure and HLA in healthy donors. Amplification used 60 Vbeta primers and 13 Jbeta primers. TCRdb's copy holds only in-frame clones and misses some; the assay was immunoSEQ multiplex PCR. The repertoire table contains about 67,000 clones. Sample: PBMCs. These receptors all come from a man under 40 in good health and CMV-seropositive.

The CDR3 nucleotides are TGCGCCAGCAGCCCGGCCCTGGGACAGCTCCAAGAGACCCAGTACTTC. Its protein is CASSPALGQLQETQYF. The V gene is TRBV5-1, the J gene TRBJ2-5, with 7 bases fitting TRBD1. This CDR3 contains 16 residues. V lost 4 bases to trimming and J lost 1 base; unmatched junction nucleotides: 10. The V gene's germline CDR1 is SGHRS and CDR2 YFSETQ.

The chain is built from TRBV5-1 and TRBJ2-7; TRBD1 matches 8 bases. With V trimmed by 4 bases and J by 4 bases, 7 bases remained unmatched. The CDR3 is made up of 14 amino acids. Germline-derived CDR1 and CDR2 are SGHRS and YFSETQ. In DNA form, the CDR3 reads TGCGCCAGCAGCCCCGGGACAGGCGTTTACGAGCAGTACTTC. Encoded protein: CASSPGTGVYEQYF. Full variable domain (outside the CDR3, taken from reference TRBV5-1 and TRBJ2-7): KAGVTQTPRYLIKTRGQQVTLSCSPISGHRSVSWYQQTPGQGLQFLFEYFSETQRNKGNFPGRFSGRQFSNSRSEMNVSTLELGDSALYLCASSPGTGVYEQYFGPGTRLTVT.

The rearrangement links TRBV7-8 to TRBJ2-5; 13 bases are a match to TRBD2. The CDR3 contains 16 residues. CDR1 SGHVS and CDR2 FQNEAQ come from the germline V gene. The J segment lost 1 base and the V segment lost 4 bases, leaving 3 bases of the junction unmatched. CDR3 nucleotides: TGTGCCAGCAGCTCCCGGACTAGCGGGGGCCAAGAGACCCAGTACTTC. Translation gives CASSSRTSGGQETQYF.

This chain links TRBV6-5 with TRBJ1-1; TRBD1 is a possible D gene (5 bases). Between the trimmed V and J ends, which lost 5 bases and 6 bases, there was a span of 13 bases. CDR1 is MNHEY and CDR2 is SVGAGI in the germline V gene. This CDR3 has 13 residues. The chain's CDR3 is CASSDPGFPEAFF. In DNA, the CDR3 is TGTGCCAGCAGTGACCCAGGGTTCCCTGAAGCTTTCTTT.

A remark on this clone: A junction boundary mismatches the germline segment, possibly from a read error. The genes are TRBV30 and TRBJ2-7, with a weak D call TRBD2 (6 bases). Germline lookup yields CDR1 GTSNPN and CDR2 SVGIG (reference sequence). The CDR3 extends over 15 amino acids. CDR3 amino acids: CAGSVWSQGGYEQYF. The CDR3 DNA reads TGTGCCGGGAGTGTATGGAGTCAGGGAGGCTACGAGCAGTACTTC.

The chain carries TRBV29-1 and TRBJ1-3; D is ambiguous. The CDR3 runs to 11 residues. The V gene's germline CDR1 is SQVTM and CDR2 ANQGSEA. The V end lost 6 bases, the J end lost 4 bases, and 7 bases lay between the germline ends. CDR3 region: CSVSVGNTIYF. DNA for the CDR3: TGCAGCGTCTCGGTGGGAAACACCATATATTTT.

The J gene is TRBJ2-7, the V gene TRBV11-2, with 11 nucleotides matching TRBD2. The CDR3 spans 18 residues. Trimming cost V 1 base and J 5 bases; bases outside gene matches: 13. CDR1 is SGHAT and CDR2 is FQNNGV in the germline V gene. CDR3 protein: CASSLGPLISGRAHEQYF. For the CDR3, the DNA is TGTGCCAGCAGCTTAGGGCCCCTCATTAGCGGGAGGGCCCACGAGCAGTACTTC.

The chain employs TRBV29-1 and TRBJ2-3; 7 nucleotides match TRBD2. V dropped 7 bases and J dropped 3; count of bases not matched to a gene: 28. Per the germline V gene, CDR1 is SQVTM and CDR2 is ANQGSEA. There are 20 residues in the CDR3. This chain's CDR3 is CSACLPSGLPEGLCTDTQYF. The CDR3 DNA reads as TGCAGCGCCTGCCTCCCCTCGGGACTACCGGAGGGGCTGTGTACAGATACGCAGTATTTT.

The rearrangement links TRBV27 to TRBJ2-3; TRBD2 is a possible D gene (6 bases). The CDR3 length is 14 residues. Germline V gene data show CDR1 as MNHEY and CDR2 as SMNVEV (reference sequence). V was shortened by 3 bases and J by 4 bases, with 11 bases between the two germline ends. CDR3 DNA sequence: TGTGCCAGCAGTTTCGCGGGACGAGCAGATACGCAGTATTTT. Residues: CASSFAGRADTQYF.

The rearrangement joins TRBV10-3 to TRBJ2-7, with TRBD1 matching over 10 bases. Germline CDR1 ENHRY, CDR2 SYGVKD. V lost 2 bases and J lost 2; bases outside the gene matches: 6. The CDR3 runs 16 residues. This chain's CDR3 is CAISEADRGGAYEQYF. The CDR3 DNA reads TGTGCCATCAGTGAGGCGGACAGGGGGGGCGCCTACGAGCAGTACTTC.

Comments on this clone: An end of the junction differs from the germline gene, which may be a read error. This chain's CDR3 is CASSLRPGLEYNEQFF. DNA for the CDR3: TGTGCTAGCAGCTTAAGGCCGGGACTAGAGTACAATGAGCAGTTCTTC. The chain recombines TRBV7-7 with TRBJ2-1; TRBD2 matches 8 bases. Germline values: CDR1 SSHAT, CDR2 FNYEAQ (reference sequence). The CDR3 spans 16 residues. Filled out from reference TRBV7-7 and TRBJ2-1, the complete variable domain reads GAGVSQSPRYKVTKRGQDVTLRCDPISSHATLYWYQQALGQGPEFLTYFNYEAQPDKSGLPSDRFSAERPEGSISTLTIQRTEQRDSAMYRCASSLRPGLEYNEQFFGPGTRLTVL.

The chain couples TRBV5-1 to TRBJ2-1, with TRBD2 matching over 10 bases. With 0 bases clipped from V and 0 bases from J, the junction kept 12 bases outside the gene matches. The germline gives CDR1 SGHRS, CDR2 YFSETQ. CDR3 size: 20 residues. CDR3 DNA sequence: TGCGCCAGCAGCTTGGATGCTAGCGGGGGTGCTCCGAGCTCCTACAATGAGCAGTTCTTC. Residues: CASSLDASGGAPSSYNEQFF.

The rearrangement joins TRBV7-9 to TRBJ2-5; 8 positions agree with TRBD2. V was clipped by 2 bases and J by 3 bases; unmatched bases: 8. CDR1 SEHNR and CDR2 FQNEAQ come from the germline V gene (reference sequence). This CDR3 spans 16 amino acids. The CDR3 protein is CASSLSYGGDKETQYF. The CDR3 nucleotides are TGTGCCAGCAGCTTATCTTACGGGGGGGATAAAGAGACCCAGTACTTC.

The V call is TRBV19, the J call TRBJ2-1; D may be TRBD2 (6 bases). The CDR3 totals 15 residues. Per germline, CDR1 LNHDA and CDR2 SQIVND (reference sequence). V lost 4 bases, J lost 6 bases, and 16 bases lay in between. The CDR3: CASSTVGGWGNEQFF. DNA of the CDR3: TGTGCCAGTAGTACGGTGGGGGGTTGGGGCAATGAGCAGTTCTTC.

The V and J genes are TRBV19 and TRBJ2-1, with D tentatively TRBD2 (5 bases). The CDR3 has 15 residues. Germline CDR1 is LNHDA and CDR2 is SQIVND (reference sequence). The V gene lost 3 bases and the J gene lost 5 bases, with 14 bases spanning the gap. CDR3 amino acids: CASSILASGDNEQFF. The CDR3 DNA sequence: TGTGCCAGTAGTATCTTAGCGAGTGGGGACAATGAGCAGTTCTTC.

The chain has TRBV6-5 and TRBJ2-3; D remains unclear. Per the germline V gene, CDR1 is MNHEY and CDR2 is SVGAGI. V dropped 6 bases and J dropped 5 bases, with 18 bases sitting between them. The CDR3 spans 15 residues. This CDR3 reads CASSPTGSRGDTQYF. In DNA, the CDR3 is TGTGCCAGCAGCCCTACCGGGTCTCGAGGAGATACGCAGTATTTT.

The chain joins TRBV27 to TRBJ2-1, with D perhaps matching TRBD2 (6 bases). The CDR3 extends over 14 amino acids. Germline V CDR1 and CDR2: MNHEY, SMNVEV (reference sequence). Trimming took 6 bases from V and 4 from J, leaving 13 bases between them. Here the CDR3 DNA reads TGTGCCAGCAGCGCCTCGGGACTTTACAATGAGCAGTTCTTC. This codes for CASSASGLYNEQFF.

V usage is TRBV7-9 and J usage is TRBJ2-1; 10 nucleotides line up with TRBD2. This CDR3 spans 14 amino acids. Per the germline V gene, CDR1 is SEHNR and CDR2 is FQNEAQ (reference sequence). The ends lost 5 bases at V and 8 bases at J; junction bases unmatched: 6. CDR3 sequence (DNA): TGTGCCAGCAGCGCTGGACTAGCGGCGGATGAGCAGTTCTTC. Protein sequence: CASSAGLAADEQFF.

V and J are TRBV5-4 and TRBJ2-1; D is unclear. The V end was cut by 3 bases, the J end by 0 bases, with 10 bases between. The CDR3 spans 15 residues. Germline lookup yields CDR1 SGHNT and CDR2 YYREEE (reference sequence). The CDR3 reads CASSSIQFSYNEQFF. CDR3 DNA: TGTGCCAGCAGCTCGATCCAGTTCTCCTACAATGAGCAGTTCTTC.

V gene TRBV5-1 combines with J gene TRBJ2-3; 7 nucleotides match TRBD1. Looked up from germline, CDR1 is SGHRS and CDR2 is YFSETQ. Unmatched junction bases numbered 8, after V lost 4 bases and J lost 3 bases. The CDR3 is 15 residues long. The CDR3 here is CASSPMTGLTDTQYF. Here the CDR3 DNA reads TGCGCCAGCAGCCCAATGACAGGGTTGACAGATACGCAGTATTTT. The variable domain in full, completed from reference TRBV5-1 and TRBJ2-3, reads KAGVTQTPRYLIKTRGQQVTLSCSPISGHRSVSWYQQTPGQGLQFLFEYFSETQRNKGNFPGRFSGRQFSNSRSEMNVSTLELGDSALYLCASSPMTGLTDTQYFGPGTRLTVL.

CDR3 coding DNA: TGTGCCACCAGTAAACACGGGACCTACGAGCAGTACTTC. Encoded protein: CATSKHGTYEQYF. The genes are TRBV15 and TRBJ2-7, with D possibly being TRBD2 (5 bases). The ends were cut back, 6 bases at V and 2 bases at J, with 11 bases in the middle. Looked up from germline, CDR1 is LNHNV and CDR2 is YYDKDF (reference sequence). CDR3 length equals 13 residues. The variable domain in full, with the rest retrieved from reference TRBV15 and TRBJ2-7, is DAMVIQNPRYQVTQFGKPVTLSCSQTLNHNVMYWYQQKSSQAPKLLFHYYDKDFNNEADTPDNFQSRRPNTSFCFLDIRSPGLGDTAMYLCATSKHGTYEQYFGPGTRLTVT.

J is TRBJ1-2 and V is TRBV14; D uncertain. Trimming removed 1 base at V and 0 bases at J, with 6 bases between. CDR1 SGHDN and CDR2 FVKESK come from the germline V gene. The CDR3 length is 14 residues. The CDR3 bases are TGTGCCAGCAGCCAAGGTCTCTCTAACTATGGCTACACCTTC. Protein product: CASSQGLSNYGYTF.

The chain carries TRBV27 and TRBJ1-4, with D unresolved. Trimming took off 5 bases at V and 8 bases at J, with 15 bases between the two ends. The CDR3 totals 14 residues. The germline V gene has CDR1 MNHEY and CDR2 SMNVEV (reference sequence). The CDR3 sequence is CASSPRWGGEKLFF. As DNA, the CDR3 is TGTGCCAGCAGTCCCCGGTGGGGAGGAGAAAAACTGTTTTTT.

The genes are TRBV19 and TRBJ2-1; 7 bases are a match to TRBD2. Unmatched junction bases numbered 19, after V lost 6 bases and J lost 14 bases. The CDR3 loop spans 15 amino acids. In germline, CDR1 is LNHDA, CDR2 SQIVND (reference sequence). CDR3: CASSLGGSSGVEKFF. CDR3 nucleotides: TGTGCCAGTAGCCTAGGAGGCTCTAGCGGCGTCGAAAAGTTCTTC.

The V gene is TRBV5-1, the J gene TRBJ1-6, with 9 positions matching TRBD1. Germline V gene data show CDR1 as SGHRS and CDR2 as YFSETQ. V was pared by 0 bases and J by 6 bases, with 4 bases of the junction left unmatched. This CDR3 has 16 amino acids. The CDR3, as DNA: TGCGCCAGCAGCTTGGCCCCGACAGGGGGTAATTCACCCCTCCACTTT. This gives the protein CASSLAPTGGNSPLHF.